This T cell receptor (beta chain) stems from a study of Ad26.COV2.S vaccination and SARS-CoV-2 variants (dated by TCRdb to the early 2020s). Regarding the research as a whole: Donors in the vaccine arm were drawn from COV1001, a phase I-IIa trial of Ad26.COV2.S in healthy adults that was multicentre, randomized, double-blind and placebo-controlled. A total of roughly 32 samples were included in the TCR-sequenced set, comprising approximately 20 Ad26.COV2.S vaccine recipients, 5 placebo recipients and 8 SARS-CoV-2 convalescent individuals. The specificity and breadth of SARS-CoV-2-reactive T cell receptors after Ad26.COV2.S vaccination were assessed by TCRbeta repertoire sequencing. Blinding of investigators to trial group allocation was maintained during experiments and outcome assessment. Participants in the trial were split at random into five groups of five each, receiving low-dose or high-dose Ad26.COV2.S once or twice, or else placebo on both occasions. Ad26.COV2.S was administered intramuscularly at a dose of 5x10^10 or 1x10^11 viral particles, either as one shot or as two shots given 56 days apart.

Reading the label with the study, this specimen's treatment or condition is: around 19 received Ad26.COV2.S at low or high dose, single or two shots; several received placebo; per-sample allocation not given. Repertoires of vaccine and placebo recipients were sequenced from samples taken on day 63 after the first injection. Between 29 July and 7 August 2020, Cohort 1b enrolled some 25 adults aged 18-55 years at one site in Boston, USA. Ad26.COV2.S consisted of a replication-incompetent adenovirus type 26 vector by which a prefusion-stabilized SARS-CoV-2 spike protein from the original Wuhan strain was expressed. TCRbeta CDR3 regions were sequenced with the immunoSEQ Assay. After extraction, genomic DNA underwent amplification by bias-controlled multiplex PCR, followed by high-throughput sequencing. Per the original workflow: To quantify the absolute abundance of every unique TCRbeta CDR3 region, sequences were collapsed and filtered. T cell fraction was estimated by normalizing TCRbeta template counts to usable DNA, which was measured by amplifying reference genes present in all nucleated cells. Repertoire TCRs were annotated as SARS-CoV-2-specific when V gene, CDR3 amino acid sequence and J gene were exactly matched to a known reactive TCR set. The reference SARS-CoV-2 TCR set was derived from MIRA and filtered for enrichment in COVID-19-positive ImmuneCODE repertoires, a step that removed public or cross-reactive TCRs. Using the MIRA antigens, annotated TCRs were further analysed by specific ORF or by position within an ORF. Breadth was defined as annotated unique rearrangements over total unique productive rearrangements; depth was the summed frequency of those rearrangements. TCR breadth was compared between groups using two-sided Wilcoxon rank-sum tests. Imported from immuneACCESS, the table was reduced by TCRdb to in-frame sequences with V and J called. These copies leave out some clones; in studies compared against another copy, an unresolved V gene accounts for under half, and the cause of the remainder is not known. That table is the source of V, J and clone size, and D and trimming were worked out from the DNA. For this sample the table gives almost 400,000 clones, of which 70% to 90% were detected only once. 1.5% to 2% of the sample is held by the ten biggest clonotypes.

To note about this clone: Its antigen specificity is not known. The input lacks base qualities; no much larger clone sits a single base away.

The research as a whole found: Compared with placebo recipients, Ad26.COV2.S recipients showed higher spike-specific TCR breadth (P = 0.0014). Comparable non-spike TCR breadth was observed between vaccine and placebo recipients, consistent with only spike being contained in the vaccine. The authors noted that total T cell responses may have been underestimated by the TCR breadth and depth analyses. After vaccination, spike-specific CD8+ and CD4+ T cell responses were reported to show substantial breadth. The study lacked the statistical power to compare responses across vaccine doses or regimens.

CDR3 length: 16 amino acids, cysteine to phenylalanine. The only DNA kept is the CDR3, 48 bases in frame from the first base. Cut back by 2 bases and 6 bases, the V and J ends lie 14 bases apart. Sequences MNHEY (CDR1) and SVGAGI (CDR2) are obtained from the germline V gene. The source of this sequence is a person between 18 and 65 years old who received the Ad26.COV2.S COVID-19 vaccine or a placebo. The sequence links TRBV6-5 to TRBJ1-6, with TRBD1 perhaps the D gene, on 5 matching bases. The specimen comprised peripheral blood, sampled in a trial of Ad26.COV2.S vaccine versus placebo. The nucleotides are TGTGCCAGCAGTTACGCTCGGGGACGTGGTAATTCACCCCTCCACTTT. Protein translation: CASSYARGRGNSPLHF.